This entry features one T cell receptor (beta chain) sequence. Its target is unknown. This sample was included in a study of blood T cells in healthy people across ages. Regarding the study as a whole: Researchers judged that diversity estimates from one million T cells fell short of true values.

Primers used in a second PCR of about 7 to 12 cycles were a sample-barcoded 5' primer and a J-beta primer mix. Via MiXCR, TCRdb re-called the 5' RACE reads, giving one row per CDR3 protein. This sample has 1.5 million to 2 million distinct CDR3 sequences, with about 39% found just once. The CDR3 spans 14 residues. Germline V lookup: CDR1 MNHEY, CDR2 SVGEGT. Trimming removed 8 bases at V and 6 bases at J, with 16 bases between. At least 5 micrograms of total RNA were extracted per sample. This TCR derives from a human donor in good health. This chain links TRBV6-2 or TRBV6-3 with TRBJ1-4; D ambiguous. Material: blood. This chain's CDR3 is CASQYGGEDEKLFF. CDR3 nucleotide sequence: TGTGCCAGCCAGTACGGCGGGGAAGATGAAAAACTGTTTTTT.